This record concerns one T cell receptor beta chain sequence. The data were taken from a study of blood T cell repertoires in COVID-19. Background on the study: From the United States, Italy and Spain came samples of acute and convalescent COVID-19. From T cells, B-cell-depleted T cells, or PBMCs came the material, which was cDNA or gDNA.

Per the original data handling: The assay estimated nucleated cells by amplifying reference gene primers. Sequenced by immunoSEQ multiplex PCR; TCRdb stores in-frame clones only, minus some. From that table come the V and J calls and clone size; the DNA was used to work out D and trimming. The top ten clones hold 0.8% to 0.95% of a sample with about 150,000 clones, roughly 86% of them seen once. The CDR3 consists of 20 residues. CDR1 MGHRA and CDR2 YSYEKL come from the germline V gene. V lost 6 bases to trimming and J lost 3 bases; unmatched junction nucleotides: 17. The sequence came from a woman between 50 and 59 years old with acute or convalescent COVID-19. The material sequenced was peripheral blood. The chain employs TRBV4-1 and TRBJ2-6; 10 positions match TRBD1. The DNA for the CDR3 is TGCGCCAGCAGTGCATGGGCGCTCAGACAGGGGGCTAGTGGGGCCAACGTCCTGACTTTC. This gives the protein CASSAWALRQGASGANVLTF.